This T cell receptor (beta chain) derives from a study of spatial heterogeneity in lung cancer (dated by TCRdb to the late 2010s). Background for the entire study: The donors were more than 65 patients from the lung TRACERx cohort who had early-stage, untreated non-small cell lung cancer. Follow-up PBMC samples were sequenced whenever available, and the median time to follow-up was about 23 months after resection. Beta-chain transcripts were consistently detected in greater numbers than alpha-chain transcripts, which likely reflects a higher abundance of beta-chain transcripts. In the raw uncorrected reads, each unique combination of TCR and UMI appeared more than ten times on average. In non-small cell lung cancer, the study made a quantitative comparison of TCR alpha and beta repertoires among multiple tumor regions, matched nontumor lung and blood. TCR repertoire features were related to nonsynonymous mutation counts determined by whole-exome sequencing of tumor tissue. Both alpha and beta chains were TCR-sequenced in 200 to 250 tumor regions, around 64 matched nontumor lung samples and around 54 PBMC samples obtained at surgery.

Ends trimmed: V by 8 bases, J by 6 bases; bases unmatched to a gene: 2. The CDR3 has 13 amino acids, counting the end cysteine and phenylalanine. This entry keeps only the CDR3 DNA: 39 bases, framed from base 1. The germline V gene encodes CDR1 GTSNPN and CDR2 SVGIG (reference sequence). General findings and caveats noted by the study authors: Ubiquitous expanded tumor TCRs were found in blood more often at tumor resection than at routine follow-up. Additional single-cell paired TCR alpha and beta sequencing was considered necessary to confirm, at a functional level, the hypothesis that regional TCRs recognize regional mutations. Only around 15 patients were included in comparisons of baseline and follow-up blood repertoires.

Preparation of the library involved 5' RACE. Sequenced on a NextSeq 500. To allow correction of PCR and sequencing errors, the TCR library protocol tagged every TCR cDNA molecule with a unique molecular identifier. The paper's processing steps were these. Decombinator tools were used for TCR identification, UMI-based error correction and CDR3 extraction. TCRs above a frequency of 2 per 1,000, corresponding to the top 1% of the tumor frequency distribution, were defined as expanded. Renyi diversity was computed with the R vegan package after each repertoire had been subsampled 100 times to 5,000 TCRs. CDR3 similarity networks were constructed using string-kernel similarity of amino acid triplets, with links drawn between CDR3s whose pairwise similarity was above 0.82. In-frame beta chains were kept once TCRdb had trimmed the public reads at Q25 with fastp and called clones with MiXCR. Every entry covers one CDR3 protein and lists the most common genes and DNA from its rows. Here the V and J calls rest on TCRdb's processing, not on the authors' analysis. The sample records about 30,000 distinct CDR3 sequences, about 6% of which are singletons. The ten most abundant clones make up around 21% of the sample.

The time point label, read with the paper, signifies: blood at routine non-recurrence follow-up after resection. TCR sequencing used whole RNA extracted from tumor and nontumor lung tissue, or from cryopreserved PBMC samples, without cell sorting. Only patients for whom sufficient RNA was available from at least two tumor regions were selected for TCR sequencing. This clonotype was counted at least ten times. Its cognate antigen has yet to be identified. There are no base qualities to consult, and no much larger clone falls within one base. This receptor chain uses TRBV30 and TRBJ2-2, and 14 junction bases match TRBD2. The clonotype comes from a male donor with early-stage non-small cell lung cancer. Sequencing used PBMCs, obtained at follow-up. The DNA sequence is as follows: TGTGCCGTGGGACTAGCGGGGGCCGGGGAGCTGTTTTTT. Its coded protein is CAVGLAGAGELFF.